This T cell receptor beta chain was sequenced in a study of control samples from healthy donors and cancer patients. The CDR3 spans 14 residues. The V and J ends lost 2 bases and 2 bases respectively, with 10 bases between them. Germline assignment: CDR1 SGHRS and CDR2 YFSETQ. The repertoire was sequenced with immunoSEQ multiplex PCR; TCRdb's copy has only in-frame clones and lacks some. In the table there are 150,000 or so clones, roughly 93% of which are singletons. The genes are TRBV5-1 and TRBJ1-1; tentatively, D is TRBD1 (6 bases). The sequenced sample was blood. The sequence was obtained from a man between 18 and 35 years old in good health. The CDR3 DNA reads as TGCGCCAGCAGCTTTGGCGGGGGCAACACTGAAGCTTTCTTT. Translating gives CASSFGGGNTEAFF.